One sample yielded the 9 T cell receptor beta chains listed below, sequenced in a study of cytomegalovirus exposure and HLA in healthy donors. In the PCR, 60 Vbeta and 13 Jbeta primers were used. Generated by immunoSEQ multiplex PCR, the TCRdb table keeps only in-frame clones and is missing some. Here the sample spans about 120,000 clones, more than 75% being singletons. The sequenced sample was PBMCs. The receptors stem from a woman aged 35 to 49 in good health and CMV-seropositive.

This chain connects TRBV9 to TRBJ2-7, with a tentative D call TRBD2 (7 bases). Trimming left V 4 bases short and J 2 bases short, with 25 bases between. Germline loops: CDR1 SGDLS, CDR2 YYNGEE. This CDR3 contains 18 residues. The CDR3 region has the DNA TGTGCCAGCAGCCCCACTTGGGGGGCGGGGGCTACTACCTACGAGCAGTACTTC. This encodes CASSPTWGAGATTYEQYF.

This clone was seen more than once but under ten times. V usage is TRBV7-2 and J usage is TRBJ2-2; 9 bases are a match to TRBD1. J was trimmed by 7 bases and V by 3 bases; bases with no gene match: 3. Germline lookup yields CDR1 SGHTA and CDR2 FQGNSA. The CDR3 runs 14 residues. CDR3 region: CASSFGQGNGELFF. The CDR3 bases are TGTGCCAGCAGCTTCGGACAGGGGAACGGGGAGCTGTTTTTT.

This clone was observed a handful of times. The rearrangement joins TRBV18 to TRBJ2-5, with 7 bases matching TRBD2. Germline CDR1 and CDR2: KGHSH and LQKENI. CDR3 length: 17 residues. V was clipped by 4 bases and J by 0 bases; unmatched bases: 11. The DNA of the CDR3 is TGTGCCAGCTCACTACTAACACCGCGGGGGTACCAAGAGACCCAGTACTTC. It specifies CASSLLTPRGYQETQYF.

The chain couples TRBV4-1 to TRBJ1-1; perhaps TRBD1 as D (5 bases). Trimming took off 1 base at V and 1 base at J, with 13 bases between the two ends. There are 16 residues in the CDR3. CDR1 and CDR2 from the germline V gene are MGHRA and YSYEKL. CDR3 loop: CASSQVSSRANTEAFF. In nucleotides, the CDR3 is TGCGCCAGCAGCCAAGTATCATCCAGGGCGAACACTGAAGCTTTCTTT.

Written as DNA, the CDR3 is TGCAGCGTTGCGCCCCTGACAGGGGTTCACACTGAAGCTTTCTTT. Translation: CSVAPLTGVHTEAFF. The chain links TRBV29-1 to TRBJ1-1, with 8 bases aligning to TRBD1. CDR1 and CDR2 from the germline V gene are SQVTM and ANQGSEA. The CDR3 contains 15 residues. The V gene end was trimmed by 4 bases and the J gene end by 3 bases; junction bases not matched to a gene: 10. The entire variable domain, with the rest obtained from reference TRBV29-1 and TRBJ1-1, is as follows: SAVISQKPSRDICQRGTSLTIQCQVDSQVTMMFWYRQQPGQSLTLIATANQGSEATYESGFVIDKFPISRPNLTFSTLTVSNMSPEDSSIYLCSVAPLTGVHTEAFFGQGTRLTVV.

This clone was observed a single time. CDR3 in amino acids: CASSGGQHTDTQYF. For the CDR3, the DNA is TGTGCCAGTAGTGGTGGGCAGCACACAGATACGCAGTATTTT. The chain joins TRBV19 to TRBJ2-3; D unclear. The CDR3 extends over 14 amino acids. V was cut by 5 bases and J by 2 bases, with 11 bases left in between. Germline assignment: CDR1 LNHDA and CDR2 SQIVND (reference sequence).

The genes are TRBV5-1 and TRBJ2-6, with D hard to call. Germline V gene sequence: CDR1 SGHRS, CDR2 YFSETQ. Trimming left V 4 bases short and J 5 bases short, with 7 bases between. The CDR3 has 13 residues. The chain's CDR3 is CASSDLRANVLTF. In DNA form, the CDR3 reads TGCGCCAGCAGCGACTTGCGGGCCAACGTCCTGACTTTC.

The table lists this clone with a few counts. The chain employs TRBV2 and TRBJ2-1, with TRBD2 identical over 8 bases. Germline trimming cut 6 bases from V and 7 bases from J; bases unmatched to any gene: 14. CDR1 SNHLY and CDR2 FYNNEI come from the germline V gene. The CDR3 length is 16 residues. This CDR3 reads CASRSGERGSRNEQFF. The CDR3 region has the DNA TGTGCCAGCAGGTCTGGGGAGCGGGGGAGTCGGAATGAGCAGTTCTTC.

The chain carries TRBV5-4 and TRBJ2-5, with 8 nucleotides matching TRBD2. Germline V gives CDR1 SGHNT, CDR2 YYREEE (reference sequence). V trimming: 0 bases; J trimming: 5 bases; junction bases outside the gene matches: 6. The CDR3 spans 15 residues. This chain's CDR3 is CASSLDRGGRETQYF. CDR3 nucleotide sequence: TGTGCCAGCAGCTTGGACCGGGGGGGCCGGGAGACCCAGTACTTC.